The T cell receptor (beta chain) under discussion was sequenced for a study of ipilimumab plus nivolumab after autologous stem cell transplantation (dated by TCRdb to the early 2020s). About the study as a whole: A median of roughly five ipilimumab doses and 8 nivolumab doses was received by trial patients. Primary refractory and relapsed disease were included in the DLBCL cohort, with 18-month progression-free survival of approximately 86% and 30%, respectively. Patients in the trial were undergoing autologous transplant and had high-risk diffuse large B cell lymphoma, mature T cell lymphoma, or multiple myeloma. The intent-to-treat population of the trial consisted of fewer than 45 patients. The paper as a whole reports these results and caveats: Per the authors, a biologic rationale for further study of the post-transplant checkpoint inhibition approach was offered by T cell receptor repertoire, regulatory T cell phenotype and gut microbiota profiles. The authors concluded that, as post-transplant consolidation, combined checkpoint inhibition appeared tolerable.

Library method: the immunoSEQ multiplex PCR assay. As stored in TCRdb, this immuneACCESS dataset retains in-frame rearrangements with V and J assigned. A fraction of the clones does not appear; measured against another copy, unresolved V genes explain less than half of the discrepancy, and the remainder lacks a known reason. Within this sample are roughly 12,000 clones, with about three quarters of them counted one time only. Of the sample, around 15% falls within the top ten clones. Turning to this clone: It lacks a known antigen. Base quality data are lacking; no much larger clone is found one base away.

Starting 14 to 28 days after the autologous transplant, patients began checkpoint therapy, which included ipilimumab at 1 mg/kg intravenously on day 1 of selected weeks. Nivolumab was given at 3 mg/kg intravenously on day 1 of weeks 1, 4, 7, 10, and every two weeks through week 26. The study was a Phase Ib clinical trial testing combined checkpoint inhibition with ipilimumab and nivolumab as consolidation after autologous stem cell transplantation. From cysteine to phenylalanine, the CDR3 is 13 amino acids long. Only the CDR3 DNA stays, 39 bases, in frame from base 1. CDR1 and CDR2 are read off the germline V gene (reference sequence) as LNHDA and SQIVND. The V end gives up 6 bases and the J end 4 bases, leaving 1 base in the junction not matched to a gene.

Here the chain combines TRBV19 and TRBJ1-2; 11 central bases correspond to TRBD1. This sequence was found in a male donor with diffuse large B-cell lymphoma. Material: PBMCs, obtained in a trial of ipilimumab plus nivolumab as post-transplant consolidation. This receptor carries the CDR3 CASSGQGAYGYTF. The DNA sequence reads TGTGCCAGTAGCGGACAGGGGGCCTATGGCTACACCTTC.